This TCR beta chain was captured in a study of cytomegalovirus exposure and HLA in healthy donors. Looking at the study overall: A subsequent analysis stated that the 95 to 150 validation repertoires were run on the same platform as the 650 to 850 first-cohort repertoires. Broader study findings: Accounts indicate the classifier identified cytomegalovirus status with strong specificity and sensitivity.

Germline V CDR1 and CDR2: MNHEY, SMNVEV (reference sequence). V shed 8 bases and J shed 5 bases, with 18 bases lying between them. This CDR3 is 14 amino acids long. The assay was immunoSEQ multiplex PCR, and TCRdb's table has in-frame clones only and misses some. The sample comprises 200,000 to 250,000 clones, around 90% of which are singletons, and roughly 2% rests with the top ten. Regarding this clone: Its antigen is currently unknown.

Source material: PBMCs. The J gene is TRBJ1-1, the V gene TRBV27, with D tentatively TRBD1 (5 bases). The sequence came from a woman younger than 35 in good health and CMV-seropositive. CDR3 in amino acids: CASAPRSGETEAFF. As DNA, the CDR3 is TGTGCCAGCGCCCCACGGTCGGGGGAAACTGAAGCTTTCTTT.